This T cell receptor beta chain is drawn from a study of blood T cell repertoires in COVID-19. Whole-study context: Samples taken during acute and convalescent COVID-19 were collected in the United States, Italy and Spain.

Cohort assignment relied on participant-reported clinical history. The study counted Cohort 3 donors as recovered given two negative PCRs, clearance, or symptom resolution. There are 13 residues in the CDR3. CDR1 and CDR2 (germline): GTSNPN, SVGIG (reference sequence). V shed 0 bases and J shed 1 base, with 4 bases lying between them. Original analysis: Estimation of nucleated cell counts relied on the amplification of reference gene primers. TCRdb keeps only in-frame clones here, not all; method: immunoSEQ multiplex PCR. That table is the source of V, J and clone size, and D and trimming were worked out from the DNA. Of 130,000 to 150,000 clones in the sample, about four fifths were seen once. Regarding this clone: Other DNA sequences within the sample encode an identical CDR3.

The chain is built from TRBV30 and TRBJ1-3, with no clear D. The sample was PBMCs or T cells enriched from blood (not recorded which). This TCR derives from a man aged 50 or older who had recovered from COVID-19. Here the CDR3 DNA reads TGTGCCTGGAGTGTACAGTCTGGAAACACCATATATTTT. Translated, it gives CAWSVQSGNTIYF.